The 14 T cell receptor beta chains below come from one sample, sequenced in a study of technical replicates of blood from a handful of donors. The repertoire was sequenced with immunoSEQ multiplex PCR; TCRdb's copy has only in-frame clones and lacks some. The sample has 75,000 to 90,000 clones, 85% to 95% seen once. Input material: T cells isolated from PBMCs. These TCRs come from a human donor in good health.

This clone was counted between two and nine times. J is TRBJ2-7 and V is TRBV27, with TRBD1 matching 9 bases. CDR1 is MNHEY, CDR2 SMNVEV, per germline (reference sequence). The V segment lost 6 bases and the J segment 3 bases; nucleotides outside the gene matches: 9. CDR3 length: 15 residues. The CDR3 nucleotides read TGTGCCAGCAGGACCGGGACAGGGAATAACTACGAGCAGTACTTC. This sequence encodes CASRTGTGNNYEQYF.

The chain links TRBV30 to TRBJ2-7, with unresolved D. Per germline, CDR1 GTSNPN and CDR2 SVGIG (reference sequence). Between the trimmed V and J ends, which lost 2 bases and 3 bases, there was a span of 8 bases. CDR3 length: 12 residues. The CDR3 bases are TGTGCCTGGAGTAGGTCAGGCTACGAGCAGTACTTC. Protein product: CAWSRSGYEQYF.

This rearrangement joins TRBV6-1 to TRBJ2-3, with 9 bases that match TRBD2. Germline CDR1 and CDR2: MNHNS and SASEGT. With 7 bases clipped from V and 4 bases from J, the junction kept 6 bases outside the gene matches. CDR3 length equals 14 residues. The CDR3 coding sequence is TGTGCCAGCAACGGCGGGAGGGCCTCAGATACGCAGTATTTT. Translation gives CASNGGRASDTQYF.

V gene TRBV4-2 combines with J gene TRBJ2-2, with a tentative D call TRBD2 (6 bases). The CDR3 contains 14 residues. The germline V and J ends were trimmed by 2 bases and 7 bases, with 11 bases remaining between them. Germline CDR1 is LGHNA and CDR2 is YNFKEQ. This CDR3 reads CASSQPGANGELFF. DNA for the CDR3: TGTGCCAGCAGCCAACCGGGAGCCAACGGGGAGCTGTTTTTT.

The table lists this clone with a count of one. This rearrangement joins TRBV7-6 to TRBJ1-5; perhaps TRBD1 as D (5 bases). Trimming stripped 1 base from V and 5 bases from J, with 12 bases between. Germline V gives CDR1 SGHVS, CDR2 FNYEAQ. The CDR3 extends over 15 amino acids. Here the CDR3 reads CASSLGYRSDQPQHF. CDR3 DNA: TGTGCCAGCAGCTTAGGCTACAGGTCGGATCAGCCCCAGCATTTT.

The V gene is TRBV6-6, the J gene TRBJ2-7; 7 positions agree with TRBD2. The CDR3 covers 14 residues. J lost 5 bases, V lost 2 bases, and 6 bases had no gene match. Germline assignment: CDR1 MNHNY and CDR2 SVGAGI (reference sequence). The CDR3 is CASSYVGGRDEQYF. The CDR3 DNA is TGTGCCAGCAGTTACGTGGGAGGGCGGGACGAGCAGTACTTC.

The gene calls are TRBV5-6 and TRBJ2-7; maybe TRBD2 (6 bases). Germline values: CDR1 SGHDT, CDR2 YYEEEE. V dropped 1 base and J dropped 0 bases, with 11 bases sitting between them. This CDR3 is built from 15 residues. The CDR3 bases are TGTGCCAGCAGCTTGTTCAGCGGGCTCTCCTACGAGCAGTACTTC. Protein product: CASSLFSGLSYEQYF.

The chain links TRBV30 to TRBJ2-7; the D gene is possibly TRBD1 (5 bases). Germline V gives CDR1 GTSNPN, CDR2 SVGIG (reference sequence). The CDR3 has 16 residues. V gave up 2 bases and J gave up 3 bases, with 20 bases separating them. The CDR3 DNA reads as TGTGCCTGGAGTCTTTGGGGCGGATCTCAGGTCTACGAGCAGTACTTC. This gives the protein CAWSLWGGSQVYEQYF.

This sequence joins TRBV9 and TRBJ2-2; D possibly corresponds to TRBD2 (5 bases). The CDR3 spans 15 residues. Trimming left V 6 bases short and J 7 bases short, with 19 bases between. CDR1 is SGDLS, CDR2 YYNGEE, per germline. The CDR3 bases are TGTGCCAGCAAATTGGAGTTAGGAGGAGGCGGGGAGCTGTTTTTT. Its protein is CASKLELGGGGELFF.

V gene TRBV4-1 combines with J gene TRBJ2-1, with 9 bases matching TRBD2. The CDR3 contains 15 residues. Per germline, CDR1 MGHRA and CDR2 YSYEKL. V gave up 1 base and J gave up 8 bases; unmatched junction bases: 6. Here the CDR3 reads CASSQVGTSKYEQFF. The CDR3 coding sequence is TGCGCCAGCAGCCAAGTTGGGACTAGCAAGTATGAGCAGTTCTTC.

The V call is TRBV28, the J call TRBJ2-7; TRBD2 is a possible D gene (7 bases). Germline CDR1 is MDHEN and CDR2 is SYDVKM. The length of the CDR3 is 16 residues. The ends were cut back, 6 bases at V and 4 bases at J, with 22 bases in the middle. CDR3 loop: CASSRRGAGLQYEQYF. The CDR3 nucleotides read TGTGCCAGCAGCCGACGGGGGGCAGGGCTACAATACGAGCAGTACTTC.

V gene TRBV7-2 combines with J gene TRBJ2-2; possibly TRBD2 for D (7 bases). CDR3 length: 18 residues. Per the germline V gene, CDR1 is SGHTA and CDR2 is FQGNSA. V lost 1 base to trimming and J lost 2 bases, with 17 bases between them. The CDR3, as DNA: TGTGCCAGCAGCTTAGTTTGGGGGGGGCGGCATAACACCGGGGAGCTGTTTTTT. This sequence encodes CASSLVWGGRHNTGELFF.

The chain carries TRBV19 and TRBJ2-7; D possibly corresponds to TRBD1 (5 bases). Germline values: CDR1 LNHDA, CDR2 SQIVND (reference sequence). Trimming took off 7 bases at V and 4 bases at J, with 8 bases between the two ends. CDR3 length: 11 residues. This chain's CDR3 is CASMKGYEQYF. CDR3 sequence (DNA): TGTGCCAGTATGAAGGGGTACGAGCAGTACTTC.

The gene calls are TRBV7-3 and TRBJ2-7; 7 positions match TRBD1. V dropped 5 bases and J dropped 2; count of bases not matched to a gene: 12. Germline CDR1 SGHTA, CDR2 FQGTGA. The CDR3 is made up of 16 amino acids. The CDR3 spells CASSPPGQSITYEQYF. The CDR3 DNA reads as TGTGCCAGCAGCCCCCCGGGACAGTCCATCACCTACGAGCAGTACTTC.